This T cell receptor (beta chain) was observed in a study of CD8 T cells in Susac syndrome. The RNA, roughly 0.45 to 1 ug, was put through reverse transcription using random hexamers. TCR beta CDR3 was amplified by immunoSEQ multiplex PCR. This amplification extended across 54 Vbeta and 13 Jbeta segments. TCRdb redid the calling of the immunoSEQ multiplex PCR reads with MiXCR, one entry per CDR3 protein. The sample consists of fewer than 350,000 distinct CDR3 sequences, around nine tenths of them appearing once. This clonotype was seen a handful of times. TCR beta was sequenced from blood CD8+ and CD4+ T cells. The multiple sclerosis controls were treatment-naive patients with relapsing-remitting disease that was stable or active. While CD8+ and CD4+ T cells were isolated negatively, TEMRA cells were enriched by FACS. Sequencing was carried out using CD8+ T cells from PBMCs. The clonotype originates from a human donor with multiple sclerosis.

CDR3 in amino acids: CASSLMAGELFF. In DNA, the CDR3 is TGTGCCAGCAGTTTAATGGCCGGGGAGCTGTTTTTT. The chain combines TRBV12-3 or TRBV12-4 with TRBJ2-2, with D uncertain. This CDR3 region has 12 residues. V was shortened by 2 bases and J by 6 bases, with 4 bases between the two germline ends.